This T cell receptor beta chain was recovered during a study of OX40 agonist ivuxolimab in advanced cancers. Across the study: Patients were dosed intravenously with ivuxolimab at 0.01 to 10 mg/kg every 2 weeks.

Clones were read by immunoSEQ multiplex PCR, and TCRdb kept only the in-frame ones, dropping some. The table lists over 20,000 clones, around nine tenths of them singletons. Any history of autoimmune disease or systemic immunosuppression disqualified patients. On cycle 4 day 1 and cycle 7 day 1, as well as at baseline, blood was sampled. The V gene's germline CDR1 is MNHEY and CDR2 SMNVEV (reference sequence). V lost 6 bases, J lost 4 bases, and 10 bases lay in between. The CDR3 spans 12 residues. This TCR derives from an adult with an advanced solid tumor such as melanoma, head and neck, liver or kidney cancer. The sample in question was CD4+ or CD8+ T cells sorted from blood, obtained in a trial of the OX40 agonist ivuxolimab. The chain carries TRBV27 and TRBJ2-7, with D unresolved. The CDR3 is CASRVPKYEQYF. In nucleotides, the CDR3 is TGTGCCAGCAGGGTCCCGAAATACGAGCAGTACTTC.